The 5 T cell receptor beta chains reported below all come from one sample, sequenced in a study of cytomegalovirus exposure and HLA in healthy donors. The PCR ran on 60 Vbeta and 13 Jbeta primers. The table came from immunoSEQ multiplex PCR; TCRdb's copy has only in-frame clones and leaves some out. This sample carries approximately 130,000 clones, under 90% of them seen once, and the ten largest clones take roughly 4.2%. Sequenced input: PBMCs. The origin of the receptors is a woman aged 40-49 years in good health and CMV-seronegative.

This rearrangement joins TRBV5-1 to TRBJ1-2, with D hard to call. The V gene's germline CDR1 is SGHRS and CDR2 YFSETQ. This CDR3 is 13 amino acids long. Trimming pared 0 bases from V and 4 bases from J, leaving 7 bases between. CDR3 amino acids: CASSLGAAYGYTF. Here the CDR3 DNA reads TGCGCCAGCAGCTTGGGGGCAGCCTATGGCTACACCTTC.

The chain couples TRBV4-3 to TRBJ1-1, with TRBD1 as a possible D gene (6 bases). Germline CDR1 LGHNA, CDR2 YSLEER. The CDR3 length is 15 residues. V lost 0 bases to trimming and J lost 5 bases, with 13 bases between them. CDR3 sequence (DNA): TGCGCCAGCAGCCAAGACAGGGGATATCGGACTGAAGCTTTCTTT. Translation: CASSQDRGYRTEAFF.

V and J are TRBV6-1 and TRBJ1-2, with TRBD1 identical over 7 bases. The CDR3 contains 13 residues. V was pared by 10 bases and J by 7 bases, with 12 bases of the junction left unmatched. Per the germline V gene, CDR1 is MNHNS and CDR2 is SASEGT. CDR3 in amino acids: CATALGGQSGYTF. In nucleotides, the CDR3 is TGTGCCACCGCACTAGGGGGCCAGAGTGGCTACACCTTC.

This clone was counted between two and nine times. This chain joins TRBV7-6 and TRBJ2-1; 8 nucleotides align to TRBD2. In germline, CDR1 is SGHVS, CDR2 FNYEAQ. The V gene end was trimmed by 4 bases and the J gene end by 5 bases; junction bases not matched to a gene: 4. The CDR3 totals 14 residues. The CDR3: CASSSGGVNNEQFF. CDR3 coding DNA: TGTGCCAGCAGCTCGGGGGGGGTGAACAATGAGCAGTTCTTC.

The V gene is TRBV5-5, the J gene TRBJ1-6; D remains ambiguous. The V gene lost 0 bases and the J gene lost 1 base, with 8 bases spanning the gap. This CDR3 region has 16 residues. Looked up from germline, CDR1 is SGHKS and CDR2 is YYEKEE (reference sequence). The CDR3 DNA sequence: TGTGCCAGCAGCTTGGGCGGTACATCCTATAATTCACCCCTCCACTTT. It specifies CASSLGGTSYNSPLHF.